The 25 T cell receptor beta chains below were found in one sample sequenced in a study of OX40 agonist ivuxolimab in advanced cancers. Profiling relied on immunoSEQ multiplex PCR, and the TCRdb table lists in-frame clones only, not all of them. In the table there are roughly 50,000 clones, approximately 90% of which are singletons. The starting material was CD4+ or CD8+ T cells sorted from blood, obtained in a trial of the OX40 agonist ivuxolimab. These TCRs come from an adult with an advanced solid tumor such as melanoma, head and neck, liver or kidney cancer.

V is TRBV5-6 and J is TRBJ1-2; D might be TRBD1 (5 bases). The CDR3 totals 15 residues. CDR1 and CDR2 (germline): SGHDT, YYEEEE. V lost 3 bases to trimming and J lost 6 bases, with 18 bases between them. CDR3: CASSSLTQGPHGYTF. DNA for the CDR3: TGTGCCAGCAGCTCCTTAACTCAGGGCCCCCATGGCTACACCTTC.

The CDR3 is CASSPIAGGYNEQFF. CDR3 nucleotides: TGCGCCAGCAGCCCGATAGCGGGGGGTTACAATGAGCAGTTCTTC. This chain uses TRBV5-1 with TRBJ2-1; 10 bases are a match to TRBD2. CDR1 and CDR2 from the germline V gene are SGHRS and YFSETQ. V lost 4 bases, J lost 4 bases, and 5 bases stayed unmatched. This CDR3 has 15 residues.

The chain has TRBV7-6 and TRBJ2-3, with 10 bases lining up with TRBD2. With V trimmed by 4 bases and J by 4 bases, 17 bases remained unmatched. In germline, CDR1 is SGHVS, CDR2 FNYEAQ. The CDR3 has 19 amino acids. Written as DNA, the CDR3 is TGTGCCAGCAGCTCGACGATTGCTAGCGGGAGAAGGTTTGCAGATACGCAGTATTTT. Its protein is CASSSTIASGRRFADTQYF.

This chain connects TRBV7-3 to TRBJ2-1; D remains unclear. Germline-derived CDR1 and CDR2 are SGHTA and FQGTGA. Trimming stripped 4 bases from V and 0 bases from J, with 10 bases between. There are 15 residues in the CDR3. CDR3 in amino acids: CASSSGPGSYNEQFF. CDR3 coding DNA: TGTGCCAGCAGCTCCGGACCAGGCTCCTACAATGAGCAGTTCTTC.

This sequence joins TRBV5-6 and TRBJ2-3, with D hard to call. V was shortened by 4 bases and J by 2 bases, with 8 bases between the two germline ends. Germline V lookup: CDR1 SGHDT, CDR2 YYEEEE. There are 13 residues in the CDR3. CDR3 loop: CASSPSLTDTQYF. CDR3 in DNA: TGTGCCAGCAGCCCCAGCCTCACAGATACGCAGTATTTT.

The rearrangement links TRBV4-2 to TRBJ2-1; TRBD2 agrees at 9 bases. The V gene's germline CDR1 is LGHNA and CDR2 YNFKEQ. CDR3 length: 15 amino acids. The trim removed 5 bases at V and 7 bases at J, leaving 9 bases unmatched. CDR3 bases: TGTGCCAGCAGCTTCCTAGCGGGATATAAAAATGAGCAGTTCTTC. Protein product: CASSFLAGYKNEQFF.

The rearrangement joins TRBV5-6 to TRBJ1-6; 9 nucleotides line up with TRBD1. The germline V gene has CDR1 SGHDT and CDR2 YYEEEE. With V trimmed by 4 bases and J by 8 bases, 13 bases remained unmatched. The CDR3 is 17 amino acids. CDR3 region: CASSPKRATGGDSPLHF. CDR3 nucleotide sequence: TGTGCCAGCAGCCCGAAAAGAGCGACAGGGGGGGATTCACCCCTCCACTTT.

This chain uses TRBV5-1 with TRBJ2-7, with D possibly matching TRBD1 (9 bases). The CDR3 covers 15 residues. Germline lookup yields CDR1 SGHRS and CDR2 YFSETQ. Deletions cut 0 bases from V and 7 bases from J, with 17 bases between. The DNA for the CDR3 is TGCGCCAGCAGCTTGGTGGGACAGGGACTAGGGGAGCAGTACTTC. It codes for CASSLVGQGLGEQYF.

This clone was counted once. V and J are TRBV5-1 and TRBJ2-3, with D possibly matching TRBD2 (6 bases). CDR3 length: 13 residues. Trimming stripped 3 bases from V and 10 bases from J, with 15 bases between. The V gene's germline CDR1 is SGHRS and CDR2 YFSETQ. As DNA, the CDR3 is TGCGCCAGCAGCTCCCTGGGGGTAGCGGCGCAGTATTTT. Amino acid sequence: CASSSLGVAAQYF.

The sample holds one count of this clone. The rearrangement joins TRBV5-1 to TRBJ1-2, with TRBD1 as a possible D gene (6 bases). Per the germline V gene, CDR1 is SGHRS and CDR2 is YFSETQ. The V end lost 5 bases, the J end lost 3 bases, and 11 bases lay between the germline ends. The CDR3 contains 13 residues. CDR3 residues: CASRETGHYGYTF. CDR3 nucleotides: TGCGCCAGCAGAGAAACAGGGCACTATGGCTACACCTTC.

CDR3 in DNA: TGTGCCAGCAGCCAAGCTGTCCGCGAGACCCAGTACTTC. This codes for CASSQAVRETQYF. The chain has TRBV5-4 and TRBJ2-5; D is undetermined. V lost 4 bases to trimming and J lost 5 bases, with 12 bases between them. CDR1 is SGHNT and CDR2 is YYREEE in the germline V gene (reference sequence). The CDR3 is 13 residues long.

This chain joins TRBV10-3 and TRBJ2-3; D perhaps matches TRBD1 (5 bases). This CDR3 has 18 amino acids. V was shortened by 2 bases and J by 2 bases, with 20 bases between the two germline ends. Germline V gene lookup returns CDR1 ENHRY and CDR2 SYGVKD. The CDR3 region is CAISEGQGVPVHTDTQYF. Written as DNA, the CDR3 is TGTGCCATCAGTGAGGGTCAGGGTGTACCGGTCCACACAGATACGCAGTATTTT.

The J gene is TRBJ2-6, the V gene TRBV27; D perhaps matches TRBD2 (5 bases). There are 16 residues in the CDR3. The V gene's germline CDR1 is MNHEY and CDR2 SMNVEV (reference sequence). V lost 2 bases to trimming and J lost 0 bases, with 8 bases between them. CDR3 sequence reads: CASSLRGYSGANVLTF. The CDR3 region has the DNA TGTGCCAGCAGTTTAAGAGGGTACTCTGGGGCCAACGTCCTGACTTTC.

This clone appeared a few times. Other DNA sequences in this specimen translate into the identical CDR3. The V and J genes are TRBV7-9 and TRBJ1-5; D perhaps matches TRBD1 (6 bases). CDR1 SEHNR and CDR2 FQNEAQ come from the germline V gene (reference sequence). The CDR3 has 14 residues. V dropped 5 bases and J dropped 1 base, with 9 bases sitting between them. DNA for the CDR3: TGTGCCAGCAGCCCCGGGGGCAGCAATCAGCCCCAGCATTTT. This codes for CASSPGGSNQPQHF.

J is TRBJ2-7 and V is TRBV6-9; D is uncertain. The CDR3 runs 11 residues. Germline V gene lookup returns CDR1 MNHGY and CDR2 SVAAGI. Deletions cut 4 bases from V and 7 bases from J, with 8 bases between. In nucleotides, the CDR3 is TGTGCCAGCAGTTCGATTAGGGAGCAGTACTTC. Encoded protein: CASSSIREQYF.

The rearrangement uses TRBV5-1 and TRBJ2-7, with TRBD1 matching 10 bases. With V trimmed by 4 bases and J by 3 bases, 10 bases remained unmatched. This CDR3 region has 16 residues. Germline V gene lookup returns CDR1 SGHRS and CDR2 YFSETQ. In DNA form, the CDR3 reads TGCGCCAGCAGCCCCAGACAGGGGGCGATCATCTACGAGCAGTACTTC. Translation gives CASSPRQGAIIYEQYF.

This sequence joins TRBV19 and TRBJ2-6, with D perhaps TRBD2 (6 bases). V lost 3 bases to trimming and J lost 4 bases, with 16 bases between them. Per germline, CDR1 LNHDA and CDR2 SQIVND (reference sequence). This CDR3 is built from 17 residues. The CDR3 protein is CASSIIVGGPGANVLTF. DNA for the CDR3: TGTGCCAGTAGTATTATAGTTGGAGGGCCCGGGGCCAACGTCCTGACTTTC.

This clone occurred once. At one of its ends the junction is not consistent with the germline gene, which may arise from a read error. V usage is TRBV28 and J usage is TRBJ1-4; D is perhaps TRBD1 (5 bases). The length of the CDR3 is 12 residues. Germline V gives CDR1 MDHEN, CDR2 SYDVKM. CDR3 DNA: TGTGCCAGCCGGGGGGTTAATGAAAATCTGTTTTTT. It codes for CASRGVNENLFF.

The chain is built from TRBV28 and TRBJ2-7; no clear D gene. Germline values: CDR1 MDHEN, CDR2 SYDVKM. The CDR3 has 14 amino acids. V lost 6 bases, J lost 2 bases, and 14 bases lay in between. This CDR3 reads CASSSARSTYEQYF. The CDR3 DNA reads TGTGCCAGCAGCTCCGCCAGGTCCACCTACGAGCAGTACTTC.

This clone was observed a few times. The CDR3 region is CASSESGNQPQHF. CDR3 sequence (DNA): TGCGCCAGCAGTGAGTCGGGCAATCAGCCCCAGCATTTT. The gene calls are TRBV10-1 and TRBJ1-5, with no clear D. The length of the CDR3 is 13 residues. V was pared by 0 bases and J by 2 bases, with 2 bases between. Per the germline V gene, CDR1 is WNHNN and CDR2 is SYGVQD (reference sequence).

Concerning this clone itself: The sample holds other DNA sequences that translate to the same CDR3. The chain joins TRBV6-5 to TRBJ2-2, with D possibly matching TRBD2 (6 bases). V lost 0 bases, J lost 13 bases, and 12 bases lay in between. Germline assignment: CDR1 MNHEY and CDR2 SVGAGI. This CDR3 has 13 residues. CDR3 nucleotides: TGTGCCAGCAGTTACTCGAGTGGAGGGAGGCTGTTTTTT. It codes for CASSYSSGGRLFF.

The genes are TRBV5-1 and TRBJ2-7; D unclear. V lost 2 bases, J lost 7 bases, and 13 bases lay in between. Germline-derived CDR1 and CDR2 are SGHRS and YFSETQ. There are 13 residues in the CDR3. CDR3 sequence: CASSFTDVREQYF. CDR3 bases: TGCGCCAGCAGCTTCACGGACGTACGTGAGCAGTACTTC.

A single count supports this clone. This rearrangement joins TRBV11-3 to TRBJ2-1, with unresolved D. The V end was cut by 2 bases, the J end by 0 bases, with 5 bases between. The CDR3 contains 14 residues. Per the germline V gene, CDR1 is SGHNT and CDR2 is YENEEA. CDR3 sequence: CASSLSRSYNEQFF. The DNA of the CDR3 is TGTGCCAGCAGCTTATCCCGCTCCTACAATGAGCAGTTCTTC. The complete variable domain, with remaining parts taken from reference TRBV11-3 and TRBJ2-1, reads EAGVVQSPRYKIIEKKQPVAFWCNPISGHNTLYWYLQNLGQGPELLIRYENEEAVDDSQLPKDRFSAERLKGVDSTLKIQPAELGDSAVYLCASSLSRSYNEQFFGPGTRLTVL.

The chain has TRBV7-6 and TRBJ2-3; D gene ambiguous. From germline, CDR1 is SGHVS and CDR2 FNYEAQ. The CDR3 runs to 13 residues. The V end lost 1 base, the J end lost 2 bases, and 4 bases lay between the germline ends. The CDR3 coding sequence is TGTGCCAGCAGCTTAGTCCTCACAGATACGCAGTATTTT. Amino acids: CASSLVLTDTQYF.

This chain joins TRBV6-6 and TRBJ2-5; D ambiguous. The V and J ends lost 0 bases and 5 bases respectively, with 4 bases between them. CDR1 MNHNY and CDR2 SVGAGI come from the germline V gene (reference sequence). CDR3 length: 12 amino acids. The CDR3 DNA reads TGTGCCAGCAGTTACTCGGGGGAGACCCAGTACTTC. Translation gives CASSYSGETQYF.